The following is a T cell receptor beta chain sequence with its context. This receptor's antigen is unknown. There are no base qualities to consult, and no much larger clone falls within one base. From the cysteine through the phenylalanine, the CDR3 covers 13 amino acids. Only the CDR3 region is kept as DNA, spanning 39 bases read in frame from base 1. The germline ends are 16 bases apart after V is trimmed by 6 bases and J by 8 bases. CDR1 and CDR2 are read off the germline V gene as KGHSH and LQKENI. The immunoSEQ Assay, a bias-controlled multiplex PCR, was used to amplify TCRbeta CDR3 regions from genomic DNA. The source study handled its data this way. The number of nucleated cells in each sample was estimated from the amplification of reference gene primers within the assay. To quantify the absolute abundance of each unique TCRbeta CDR3 rearrangement, sequence reads were collapsed and filtered. Productive Simpson clonality was computed per sample as the square root of Simpson's diversity index over productive rearrangements. This is the immuneACCESS table as TCRdb keeps it, with only in-frame sequences that have V and J called. A part of the clones is gone; compared with another copy, unresolved V genes explain less than half, and the rest is unexplained. For V, J and clone size, that table is used; D and trimming come from the DNA. This sample gives 300,000 to 350,000 clones in total; about 88% of them show up just once. About 0.94% of the sample is taken by the ten largest.

Participants in the prospective study were aged roughly 18 to 100 years, lived in 20 to 25 United States geographic areas, and enrolled through a virtual design. Cohort assignment in the prospective study relied on participant-reported clinical history from a screening survey and a study questionnaire. Exposed participants had been in contact with someone with a PCR-confirmed or clinician-diagnosed COVID-19 case within 2 weeks of study entry. In the prospective study, whole blood, serum and a nasopharyngeal or oropharyngeal swab were collected from each participant by mobile phlebotomists. Additional blood draws and questionnaires over an approximately two-month period could optionally be provided by prospective study participants. Prospective study blood samples were shipped either frozen or at room temperature before DNA extraction. This sample was included in a study of blood T cell repertoires in COVID-19 (dated by TCRdb to about 2020). Regarding the research as a whole: The collaborator samples originated in the United States, Italy and Spain and spanned the acute and convalescent phases of COVID-19. The prospective study material was composed of cDNA or gDNA derived from T cells, B-cell-depleted T cells, or PBMCs. Where available, HLA class I and class II types were taken from metadata supplied by the sample provider and were not determined by assay-based typing. The repertoires were made available in a free public database intended to serve as a resource for research on the immune response to SARS-CoV-2. A de-identified subject ID, COVID-19 status, age in years and sex were almost always included in the sample metadata. The dataset comprised deeply sampled blood TCRbeta repertoires from subjects exposed to, actively infected with, or recovered from COVID-19. Samples came from the ongoing ImmuneRACE study (first 160 participants) plus 1,254 subjects from 6 global collaborators.

Here is what the overall study found, with its caveats: The amount of clinical and demographic metadata varied by source and participant and was provided uncurated.

This sequence was found in a woman aged 30 to 39 who had been exposed to COVID-19. Material for sequencing was PBMCs or T cells enriched from blood (not recorded which). The receptor chain draws on TRBV18 and TRBJ1-2; no D gene call is confident. The nucleotides are TGTGCCAGCTCGTCGGAGGGTAAGGGCGGCTACACCTTC. It translates to CASSSEGKGGYTF.